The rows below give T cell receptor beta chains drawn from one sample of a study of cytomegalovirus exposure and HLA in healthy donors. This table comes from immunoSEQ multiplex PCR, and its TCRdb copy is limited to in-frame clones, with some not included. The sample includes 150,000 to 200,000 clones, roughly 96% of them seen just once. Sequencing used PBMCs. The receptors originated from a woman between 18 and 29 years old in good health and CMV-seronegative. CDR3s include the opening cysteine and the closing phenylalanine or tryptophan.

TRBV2,CASTSDRLAPNTEAFF
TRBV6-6,CASSLDRVNTGELFF
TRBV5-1,CASSLYQAKTEAFF
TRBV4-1,CASSPRDWGGETQYF
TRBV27,CASTRGEGEKLFF
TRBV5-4,CASSLGTGLKIYEQYF
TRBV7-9,CASLRGFGTDTQYF
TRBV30,CAWSERGGAKNIQYF
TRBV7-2,CASSLTTGRTTYEQYF
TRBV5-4,CASSTGTRADTQYF
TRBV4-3,CASSQDQAWYQETQYF
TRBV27,CASLSSGNTIYF
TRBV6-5,CASSVLAGGWNTQYF
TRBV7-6,CASSAKTGEVYEQYF
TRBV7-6,CASSPSGGRWDEQFF
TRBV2,CASSGTGLDVSFF
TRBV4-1,CASSQGLGGIYEQYF
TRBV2,CASITGYGYTF
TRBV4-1,CASSPIRRGKTSHEQYF
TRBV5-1,CASSLESRGTAEQFF
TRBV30,CACSGNSYEQYF
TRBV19,CASSLRALAERTDTQYF
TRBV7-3,CASSSTGGYEQYF
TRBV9,CASSVGAGEETQYF
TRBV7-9,CASSSAGASTYNEQFF
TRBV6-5,CASHSGSLGKNIQYF
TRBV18,CASSAQATGNIQYF
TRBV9,CASSVAGQGNEQFF
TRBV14,CASSQTQGTNYGYTF
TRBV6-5,CASSSGTGPYEQYF
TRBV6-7,CAAGQEARIYGYTF
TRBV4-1,CASSQLGLSYEQYF
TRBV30,CAWSLGEKLFF
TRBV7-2,CASSHSSYEQYF
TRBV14,CASSRYLQLQGTTDTQYF
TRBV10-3,CAISVTLNSYEQYF
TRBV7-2,CASSSQGYTEAFF
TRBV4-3,CASSQDLGGGGGYTF
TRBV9,CASSAVAGPGTDTQYF
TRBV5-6,CASSSGAAYEQYF
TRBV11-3,CASSLDWGRNNEQFF
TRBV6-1,CASSFTGGGGYTF
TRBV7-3,CASSPKAGRMNTEAFF
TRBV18,CASSPNGNTEAFF
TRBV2,CASGATQYTTDTQYF
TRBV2,CASSTTWGVTDTQYF
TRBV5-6,CASGKTSGGTNQETQYF
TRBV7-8,CASSLGRVGNEQFF
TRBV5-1,CASSLGANTEAFF
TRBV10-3,CAIREGTVQETQYF
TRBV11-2,CASSLDSRSIQYF
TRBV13,CASSSAGSGSYNEQFF
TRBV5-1,CASSFRDRGANEQYF
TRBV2,CASSFGTQQETQYF
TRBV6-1,CASSANSYSNQPQHF
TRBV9,CASTYADIEPRDEKLFF
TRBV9,CASSVGGAYTDTQYF
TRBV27,CASWKRQGAHEQYF
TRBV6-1,CASSRDRAYEQYF